This TCR beta chain was sequenced during a study of OX40 agonist ivuxolimab in advanced cancers. The overall study: Ivuxolimab, an antibody that agonizes OX40 (CD134), was administered to the patients. The study, taken as a whole, reports: At 0.1 to 3.0 mg/kg, clonal expansion of CD4+ and CD8+ blood T cells had occurred by week 6.

The CDR3 loop spans 14 amino acids. Trimming removed 2 bases from V and 2 bases from J, with 10 bases in between. CDR1 is SGHRS, CDR2 YFSETQ, per germline. Individuals having autoimmune disease history or systemic immunosuppression were not enrolled. This clone was detected a few times. Its cognate antigen is unknown. TCRdb keeps only in-frame clones here, not all; method: immunoSEQ multiplex PCR. The repertoire has tens of thousands of clones, roughly three quarters of them found once; the top ten carry about 3.9%. The sequences come from CD4+ or CD8+ T cells sorted from blood, collected in a trial of the OX40 agonist ivuxolimab. The V call is TRBV5-1, the J call TRBJ2-5; the D gene is possibly TRBD1 (6 bases). The TCR sequence derives from an adult with an advanced solid tumor such as melanoma, head and neck, liver or kidney cancer. The CDR3: CASSFWGLQETQYF. In nucleotides, the CDR3 is TGCGCCAGCAGCTTCTGGGGGCTACAAGAGACCCAGTACTTC.